This entry describes one TCR beta chain. The antigen remains undetermined. Clones were read by immunoSEQ multiplex PCR, and TCRdb kept only the in-frame ones, dropping some. The sample lists 2 million to 2.5 million clones, nearly 97% occurring once. Splitting of CD4+ cells produced CD45RA+ naive and CD45RA-negative memory subsets. This sample was taken from a study of shared clonotypes between healthy human individuals. About the study: A couple of women and three men aged 18 to 49 made up the donors.

Study-wide results and caveats: Richness estimates generally favored naive over memory subsets. When naive CD4 clonotypes were compared across a few donors, about 4.9% were shared.

The sequenced sample consisted of naive CD4+ T cells sorted from blood. Documented subset: CD45RA+ positively selected. This receptor was taken from a man between 18 and 29 years old in good health.

This CDR3 is CASSNSAGVTDTQYF. The CDR3 DNA reads as TGTGCCAGCTCAAACTCGGCAGGAGTCACAGATACGCAGTATTTT. V usage is TRBV18 and J usage is TRBJ2-3; D unresolved. Between the trimmed V and J ends, which lost 5 bases and 2 bases, there was a span of 14 bases. The germline V gene has CDR1 KGHSH and CDR2 LQKENI. The CDR3 is 15 amino acids.